The 4 T cell receptor beta chains presented below share a single source sample, sequenced in a study of radiation and T cells in renal cell carcinoma. The assay was immunoSEQ multiplex PCR, and TCRdb's table has in-frame clones only and misses some. The data contain 90,000 to 95,000 clones, 65% to 85% of them seen just once; the ten biggest clones take up more than 5.5%. The time point here: baseline pretreatment blood. Treatment described: 15 Gy SBRT to primary tumor, nephrectomy 4 weeks later. The sequenced sample was blood, obtained from a patient whose treatment included radiotherapy and nephrectomy. Every receptor here comes from a man between 60 and 70 years old with renal cell carcinoma.

This clone was counted at least ten times. The V call is TRBV7-9, the J call TRBJ2-1; the match to TRBD2 covers 9 bases. V gave up 4 bases and J gave up 0 bases; unmatched junction bases: 10. The CDR3 extends over 18 amino acids. Per germline, CDR1 SEHNR and CDR2 FQNEAQ (reference sequence). The CDR3 loop reads CASSSSSGEGGSYNEQFF. CDR3 sequence (DNA): TGTGCCAGCAGCTCATCTAGCGGGGAAGGAGGCTCCTACAATGAGCAGTTCTTC.

The chain links TRBV2 to TRBJ2-5; TRBD1 aligns across 12 bases. The V segment lost 6 bases and the J segment 1 base; nucleotides outside the gene matches: 3. This CDR3 spans 15 amino acids. The germline V gene has CDR1 SNHLY and CDR2 FYNNEI. The chain's CDR3 is CASRWDRGPQETQYF. In DNA, the CDR3 is TGTGCCAGCAGGTGGGACAGGGGGCCCCAAGAGACCCAGTACTTC.

The gene calls are TRBV5-1 and TRBJ1-1; D not certain. With 4 bases removed from V and 0 bases from J, the gap between germline ends came to 13 bases. Germline loops: CDR1 SGHRS, CDR2 YFSETQ. CDR3 length: 15 amino acids. CDR3 protein: CASSPDRSLNTEAFF. The CDR3 region has the DNA TGCGCCAGCAGCCCGGACCGTTCCCTGAACACTGAAGCTTTCTTT.

The chain combines TRBV6-1 with TRBJ1-5; no definite D call. The V and J ends lost 3 bases and 9 bases respectively, with 9 bases between them. This CDR3 comprises 12 residues. Germline CDR1 MNHNS, CDR2 SASEGT. The DNA of the CDR3 is TGTGCCAGCAGTGAGCGTATTCGGCCCCAGCATTTT. This translates into CASSERIRPQHF.